This TCR beta chain was observed in a study of neurological immune-mediated disorders. TCRdb recomputed calls from the 5' RACE reads with MiXCR, one row per CDR3 protein. The sample contains approximately 40,000 distinct CDR3 sequences, about 12% of which appear only once. This clonotype has ten or more counts. The CDR3 consists of 15 residues. Germline V gene lookup returns CDR1 SGHAT and CDR2 FQNNGV. V dropped 2 bases and J dropped 1 base, with 9 bases sitting between them. The sequencing input was PBMCs. The chain employs TRBV11-2 and TRBJ2-1; a weak D match, TRBD1 (6 bases). The sequence came from a female donor in good health. The CDR3 reads CASSLPGVSYNEQFF. The CDR3 bases are TGTGCCAGCAGCTTACCAGGGGTTTCCTACAATGAGCAGTTCTTC.